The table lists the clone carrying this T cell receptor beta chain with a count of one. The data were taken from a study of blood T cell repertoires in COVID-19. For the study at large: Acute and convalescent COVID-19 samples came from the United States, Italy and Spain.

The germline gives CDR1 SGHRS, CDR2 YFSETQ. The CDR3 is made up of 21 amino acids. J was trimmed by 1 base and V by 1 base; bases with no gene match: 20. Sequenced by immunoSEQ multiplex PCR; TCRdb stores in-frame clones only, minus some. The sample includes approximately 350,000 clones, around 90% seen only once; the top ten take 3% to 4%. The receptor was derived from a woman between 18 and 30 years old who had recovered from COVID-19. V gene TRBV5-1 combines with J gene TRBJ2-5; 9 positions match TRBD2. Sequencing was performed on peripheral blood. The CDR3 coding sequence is TGCGCCAGCAGCTTGACAGGGATTTTGCGGGAGGGCCATTTCTTCCAAGAGACCCAGTACTTC. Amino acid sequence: CASSLTGILREGHFFQETQYF.